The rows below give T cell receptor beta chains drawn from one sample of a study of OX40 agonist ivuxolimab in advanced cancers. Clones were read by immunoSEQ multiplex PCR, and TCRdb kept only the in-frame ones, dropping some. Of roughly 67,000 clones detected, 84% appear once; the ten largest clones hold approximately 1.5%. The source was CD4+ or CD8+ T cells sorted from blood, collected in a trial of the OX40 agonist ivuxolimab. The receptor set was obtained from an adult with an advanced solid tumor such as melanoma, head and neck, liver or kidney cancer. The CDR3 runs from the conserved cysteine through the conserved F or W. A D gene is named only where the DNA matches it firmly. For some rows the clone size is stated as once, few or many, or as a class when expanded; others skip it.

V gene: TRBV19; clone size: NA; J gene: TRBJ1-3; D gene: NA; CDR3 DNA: TGTGCCAGTAGTCCCACGAGCAACTCTGGAAACACCATATATTTT; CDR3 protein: CASSPTSNSGNTIYF
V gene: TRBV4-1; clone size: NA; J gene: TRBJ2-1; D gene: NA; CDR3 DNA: TGCGCCAGCAGCCGCCACGGCGCCGCAATGGGTGTCGGTTCACAGCAGCAGTTCTTC; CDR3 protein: CASSRHGAAMGVGSQQQFF
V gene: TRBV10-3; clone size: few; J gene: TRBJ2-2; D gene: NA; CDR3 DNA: TGTGCCATCAGTGGGCCCCCGGGGGCGGGCACCGGGGAGCTGTTTTTT; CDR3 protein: CAISGPPGAGTGELFF
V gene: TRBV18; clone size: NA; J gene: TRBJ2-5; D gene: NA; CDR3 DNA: TGTGCCAGCTCACGGGCGGGTCAAGAGACCCAGTACTTC; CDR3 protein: CASSRAGQETQYF
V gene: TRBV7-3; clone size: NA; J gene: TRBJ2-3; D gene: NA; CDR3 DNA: TGTGCCAGCAGCAACTCCGCCACAGATACGCAGTATTTT; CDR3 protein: CASSNSATDTQYF
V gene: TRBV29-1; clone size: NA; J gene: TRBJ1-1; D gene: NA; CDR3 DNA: TGCAGCGTTGAAACAGTCTTGAACACTGAAGCTTTCTTT; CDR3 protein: CSVETVLNTEAFF
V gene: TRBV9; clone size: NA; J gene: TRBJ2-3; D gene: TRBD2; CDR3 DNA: TGTGCCAGCAGCTTCCTGGAGGGCGGGAGGGCCAGAGATACGCAGTATTTT; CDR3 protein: CASSFLEGGRARDTQYF
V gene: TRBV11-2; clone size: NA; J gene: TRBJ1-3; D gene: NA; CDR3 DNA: TGTGCCAGCAGTTTCAGGGGTATCTCTGGAAACACCATATATTTT; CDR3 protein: CASSFRGISGNTIYF
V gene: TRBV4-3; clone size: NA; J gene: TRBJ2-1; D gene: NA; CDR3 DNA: TGCGCCAGCAGCCAAGATTCTGGCGGGGAGCAGTTCTTC; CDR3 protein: CASSQDSGGEQFF
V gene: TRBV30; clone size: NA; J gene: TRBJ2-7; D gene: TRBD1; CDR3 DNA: TGTGCCTGGACTGGGGGGACAGGGACCTACGAGCAGTACTTC; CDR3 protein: CAWTGGTGTYEQYF
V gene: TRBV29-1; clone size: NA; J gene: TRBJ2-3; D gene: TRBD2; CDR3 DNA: TGCGCGGGTACTAGCGGGAGGTTCATAACAGATACGCAGTATTTT; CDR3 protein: CAGTSGRFITDTQYF
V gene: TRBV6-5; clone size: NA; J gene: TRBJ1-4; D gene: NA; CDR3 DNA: TGTGCCAGCAGTTCCCCATCCGGGGAACCATATGAAAAACTGTTTTTT; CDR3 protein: CASSSPSGEPYEKLFF
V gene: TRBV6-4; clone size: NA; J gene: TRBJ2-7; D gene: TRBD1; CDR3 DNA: TGTGCCAGCAGAGTGGACAGGAAACCACCCTACGAGCAGTACTTC; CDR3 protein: CASRVDRKPPYEQYF
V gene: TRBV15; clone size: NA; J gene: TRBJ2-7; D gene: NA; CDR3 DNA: TGTGCCACCAGCAGAGATGGGGGGCCCCTATCCTACGAGCAGTACTTC; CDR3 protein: CATSRDGGPLSYEQYF
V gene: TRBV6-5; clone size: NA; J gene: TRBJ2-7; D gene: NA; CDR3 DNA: TGTGCCAGCAGTACTAATTACGAGCAGTACTTC; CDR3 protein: CASSTNYEQYF
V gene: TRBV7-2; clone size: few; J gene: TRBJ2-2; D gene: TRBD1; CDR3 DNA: TGTGCCAGCAGCTCGACAGGGTTTACCGGGGAGCTGTTTTTT; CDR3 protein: CASSSTGFTGELFF
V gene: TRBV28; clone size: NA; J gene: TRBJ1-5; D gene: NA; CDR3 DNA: TGTGCCAGCAGCATTACCTCTACGTGGGGCGGTCAGCCCCAGCATTTT; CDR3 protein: CASSITSTWGGQPQHF
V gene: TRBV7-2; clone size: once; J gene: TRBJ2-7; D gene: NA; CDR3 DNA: TGTGCCAGCAGCTTAGTCCAGGGGACCAACTACGAGCAGTACTTC; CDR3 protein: CASSLVQGTNYEQYF
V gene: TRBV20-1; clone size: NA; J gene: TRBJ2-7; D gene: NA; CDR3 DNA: TGCGGGGCGGGCAGCTCCTACGAGCAGTACTTC; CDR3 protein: CGAGSSYEQYF
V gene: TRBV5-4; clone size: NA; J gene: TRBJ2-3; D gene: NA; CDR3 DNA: TGTGCCAGCAGCTTTTCGGGTGTCAGCACAGATACGCAGTATTTT; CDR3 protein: CASSFSGVSTDTQYF
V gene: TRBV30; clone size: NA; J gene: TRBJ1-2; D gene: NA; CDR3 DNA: TGTGCCTGGACCCGGACTTACTATGGCTACACCTTC; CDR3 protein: CAWTRTYYGYTF
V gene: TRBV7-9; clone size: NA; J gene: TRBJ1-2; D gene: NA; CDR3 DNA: TGTGCCAGCAGCTTAGCCACAGGGCCCGGCTACACCTTC; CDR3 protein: CASSLATGPGYTF
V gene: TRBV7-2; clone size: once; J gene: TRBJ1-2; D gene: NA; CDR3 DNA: TGTGCCAGCAGCTTTGGACGGAGCTTAGACGGCTACACCTTC; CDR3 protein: CASSFGRSLDGYTF
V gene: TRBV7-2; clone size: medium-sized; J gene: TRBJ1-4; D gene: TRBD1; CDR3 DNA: TGTGCCAGCAGCCTTGCCTCTGGGACAGCAAATGAAAAACTGTTTTTT; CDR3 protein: CASSLASGTANEKLFF
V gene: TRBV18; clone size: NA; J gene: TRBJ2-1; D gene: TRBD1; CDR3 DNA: TGTGCCAGCTCCCCCCAGGGACAGGCTAACAATGAGCAGTTCTTC; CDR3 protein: CASSPQGQANNEQFF
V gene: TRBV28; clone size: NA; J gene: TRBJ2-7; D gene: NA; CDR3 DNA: TGTGCCAGCAGCGCTCCGGACATCGGCAACGAGCAGTACTTC; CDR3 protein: CASSAPDIGNEQYF
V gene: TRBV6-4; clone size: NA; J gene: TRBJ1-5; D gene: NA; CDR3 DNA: TGTGCTAGCAGTGAAGGGATGGGTCAGCCCCAGCATTTT; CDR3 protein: CASSEGMGQPQHF
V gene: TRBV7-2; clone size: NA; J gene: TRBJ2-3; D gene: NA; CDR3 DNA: TGTGCCAGCAGCTCCCGGGATGGGAGAAATACGCAGTATTTT; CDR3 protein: CASSSRDGRNTQYF
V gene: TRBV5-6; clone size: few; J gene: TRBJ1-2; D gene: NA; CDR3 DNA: TGTGCCAGCAGCTTGTTACGCACTGGCTACACCTTC; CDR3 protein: CASSLLRTGYTF
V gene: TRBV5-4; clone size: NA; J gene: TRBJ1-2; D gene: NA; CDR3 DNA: TGTGCCAGCAGCTTGTCCAGGGAGTACTATGGCTACACCTTC; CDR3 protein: CASSLSREYYGYTF
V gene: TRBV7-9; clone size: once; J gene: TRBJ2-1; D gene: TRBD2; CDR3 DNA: TGTGCCAGCAGCCCCCGAGGTAGCGGGAGCAATGAGCAGTTCTTC; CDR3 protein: CASSPRGSGSNEQFF
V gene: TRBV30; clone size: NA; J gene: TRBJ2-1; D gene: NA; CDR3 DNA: TGTGCCTGGAGTAAGAGGGGGCGAGGTAGCGGGTTGATTAATGAGCAGTTCTTC; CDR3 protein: CAWSKRGRGSGLINEQFF
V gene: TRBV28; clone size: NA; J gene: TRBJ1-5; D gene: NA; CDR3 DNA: TGTGCCAGCAGTCCTGATCAGCCCCAGCATTTT; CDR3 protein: CASSPDQPQHF
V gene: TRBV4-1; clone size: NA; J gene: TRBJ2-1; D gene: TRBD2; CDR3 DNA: TGCGCCAGCAGCCAAGAGGGTAGCGGGAAGTCCTACAATGAGCAGTTCTTC; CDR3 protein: CASSQEGSGKSYNEQFF
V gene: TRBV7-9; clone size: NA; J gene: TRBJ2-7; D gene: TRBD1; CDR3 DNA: TGTGCCAGCAGTCCGAGCCGGGACAGGTCCTACGAGCAGTACTTC; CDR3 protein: CASSPSRDRSYEQYF
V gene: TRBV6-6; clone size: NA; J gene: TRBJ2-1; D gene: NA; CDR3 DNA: TGTGCCAGCAGTTACGCCCAGGGAGACAGGCGGAAGTTCTTC; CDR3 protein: CASSYAQGDRRKFF
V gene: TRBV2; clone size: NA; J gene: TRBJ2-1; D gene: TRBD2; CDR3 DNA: TGTGCCAGCAGTTTTAGCGGGAATTCCTACAATGAGCAGTTCTTC; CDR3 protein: CASSFSGNSYNEQFF
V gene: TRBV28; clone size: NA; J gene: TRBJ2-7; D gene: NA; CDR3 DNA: TGTGCCAGCAGTCCTCGGGGGGGGACAGGGTTTCTCGAGCAGTACTTC; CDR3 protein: CASSPRGGTGFLEQYF
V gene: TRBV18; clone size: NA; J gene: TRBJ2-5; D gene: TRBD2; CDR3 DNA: TGTGCCAGCTCACCAGGGACTAGCGGGAGCGGTGAGACCCAGTACTTC; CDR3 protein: CASSPGTSGSGETQYF
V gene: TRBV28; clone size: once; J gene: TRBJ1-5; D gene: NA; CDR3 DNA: TGTGCCAGCAGCCCCCACAGGGAAAATCAGCCCCAGCATTTT; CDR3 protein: CASSPHRENQPQHF
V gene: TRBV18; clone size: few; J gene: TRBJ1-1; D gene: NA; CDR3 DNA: TGTGCCAGCTCACAGGACATGATGAACACTGAAGCTTTCTTT; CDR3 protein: CASSQDMMNTEAFF
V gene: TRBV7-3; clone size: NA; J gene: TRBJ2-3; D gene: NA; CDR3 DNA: TGTGCCAGCAGCTTCCGGGGTTTGAGGGCAGATACGCAGTATTTT; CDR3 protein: CASSFRGLRADTQYF
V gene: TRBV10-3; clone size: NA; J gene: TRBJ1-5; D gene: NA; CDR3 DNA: TGTGCCATCAGCCCAGGGTTTGATCAGCCCCAGCATTTT; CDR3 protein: CAISPGFDQPQHF
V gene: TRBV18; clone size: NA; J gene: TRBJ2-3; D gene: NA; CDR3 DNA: TGTGCCAGCTCACCGGGCGCCACGCACACAGATACGCAGTATTTT; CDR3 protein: CASSPGATHTDTQYF
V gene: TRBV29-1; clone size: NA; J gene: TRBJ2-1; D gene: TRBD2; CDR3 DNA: TGCAGCGTTGAATCGGTAGCGGGAGGGTACAATGAGCAGTTCTTC; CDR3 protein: CSVESVAGGYNEQFF
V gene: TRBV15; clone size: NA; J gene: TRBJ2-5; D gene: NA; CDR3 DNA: TGTGCCACCGCGTTCGGCCTGGGTATCCAAGAGACCCAGTACTTC; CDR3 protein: CATAFGLGIQETQYF
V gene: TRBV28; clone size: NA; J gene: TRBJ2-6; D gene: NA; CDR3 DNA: TGTGCCAGCAGGGCTGGGGCCAACGTCCTGACTTTC; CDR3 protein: CASRAGANVLTF